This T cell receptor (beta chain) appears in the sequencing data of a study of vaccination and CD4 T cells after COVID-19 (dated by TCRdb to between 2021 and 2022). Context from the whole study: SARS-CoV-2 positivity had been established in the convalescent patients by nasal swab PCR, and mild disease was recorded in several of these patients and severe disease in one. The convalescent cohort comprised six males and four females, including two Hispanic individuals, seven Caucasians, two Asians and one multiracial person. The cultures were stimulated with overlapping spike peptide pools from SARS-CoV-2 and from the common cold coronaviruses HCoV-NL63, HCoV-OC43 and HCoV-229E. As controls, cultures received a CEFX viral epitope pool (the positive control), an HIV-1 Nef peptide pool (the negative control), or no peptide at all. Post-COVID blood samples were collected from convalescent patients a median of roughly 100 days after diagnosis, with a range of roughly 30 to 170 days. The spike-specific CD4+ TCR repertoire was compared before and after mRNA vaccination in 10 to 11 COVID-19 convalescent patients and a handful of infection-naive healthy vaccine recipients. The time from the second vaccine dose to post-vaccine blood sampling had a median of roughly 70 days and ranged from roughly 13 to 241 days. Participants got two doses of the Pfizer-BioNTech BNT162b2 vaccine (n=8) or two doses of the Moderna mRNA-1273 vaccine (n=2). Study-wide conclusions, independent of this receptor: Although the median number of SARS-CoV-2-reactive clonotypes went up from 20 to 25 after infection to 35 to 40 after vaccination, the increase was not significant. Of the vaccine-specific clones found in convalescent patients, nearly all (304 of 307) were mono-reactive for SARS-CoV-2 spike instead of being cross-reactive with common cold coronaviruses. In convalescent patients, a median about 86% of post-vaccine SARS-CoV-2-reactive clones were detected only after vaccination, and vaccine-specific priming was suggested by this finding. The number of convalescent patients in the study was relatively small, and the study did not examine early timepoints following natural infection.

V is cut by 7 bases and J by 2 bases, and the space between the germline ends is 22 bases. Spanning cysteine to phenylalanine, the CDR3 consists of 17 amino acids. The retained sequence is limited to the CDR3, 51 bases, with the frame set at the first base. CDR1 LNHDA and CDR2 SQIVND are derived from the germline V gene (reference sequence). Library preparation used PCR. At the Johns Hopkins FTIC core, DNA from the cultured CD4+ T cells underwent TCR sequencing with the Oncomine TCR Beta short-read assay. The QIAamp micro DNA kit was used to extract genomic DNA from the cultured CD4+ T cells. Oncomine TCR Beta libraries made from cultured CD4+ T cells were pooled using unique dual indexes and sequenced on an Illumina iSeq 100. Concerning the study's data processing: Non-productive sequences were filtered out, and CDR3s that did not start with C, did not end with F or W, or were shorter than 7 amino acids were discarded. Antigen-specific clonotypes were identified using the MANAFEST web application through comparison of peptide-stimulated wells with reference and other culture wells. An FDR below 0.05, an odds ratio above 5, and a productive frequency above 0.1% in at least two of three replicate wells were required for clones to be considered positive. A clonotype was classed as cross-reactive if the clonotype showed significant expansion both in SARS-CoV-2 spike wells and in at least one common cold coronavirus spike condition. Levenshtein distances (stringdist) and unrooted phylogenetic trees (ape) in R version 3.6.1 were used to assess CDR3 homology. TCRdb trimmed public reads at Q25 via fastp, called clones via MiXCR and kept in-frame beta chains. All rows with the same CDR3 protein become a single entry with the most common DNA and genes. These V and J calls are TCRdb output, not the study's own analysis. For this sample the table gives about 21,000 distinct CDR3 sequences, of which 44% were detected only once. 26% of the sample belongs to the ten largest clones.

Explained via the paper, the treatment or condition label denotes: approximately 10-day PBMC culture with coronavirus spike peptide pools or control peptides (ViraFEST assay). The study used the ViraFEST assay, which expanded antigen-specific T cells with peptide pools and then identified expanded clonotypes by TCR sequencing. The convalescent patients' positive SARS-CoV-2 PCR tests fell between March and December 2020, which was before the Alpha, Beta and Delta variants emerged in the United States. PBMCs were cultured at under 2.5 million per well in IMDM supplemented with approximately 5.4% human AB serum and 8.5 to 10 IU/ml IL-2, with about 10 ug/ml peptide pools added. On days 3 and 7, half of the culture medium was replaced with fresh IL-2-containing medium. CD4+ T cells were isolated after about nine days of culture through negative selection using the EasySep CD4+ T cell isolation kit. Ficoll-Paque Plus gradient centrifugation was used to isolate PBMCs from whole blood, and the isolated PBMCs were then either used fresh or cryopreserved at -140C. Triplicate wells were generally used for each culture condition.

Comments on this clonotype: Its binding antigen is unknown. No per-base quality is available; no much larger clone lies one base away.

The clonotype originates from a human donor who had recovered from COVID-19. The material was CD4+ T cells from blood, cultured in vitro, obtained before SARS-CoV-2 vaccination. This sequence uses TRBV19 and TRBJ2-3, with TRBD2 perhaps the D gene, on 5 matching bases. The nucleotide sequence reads TGTGCCAGTACCCTGACTTTGGACTCTTCCTACACAGATACGCAGTATTTT. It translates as CASTLTLDSSYTDTQYF.